The table lists the clone carrying this T cell receptor beta chain with a count of one. CDR1 and CDR2 (germline): LGHNA, YSLEER. The CDR3 contains 17 residues. Trimming left V 1 base short and J 3 bases short, with 13 bases between. The sample comes from a study of blood T cell repertoires in COVID-19. In the study overall: Sites in the United States, Italy and Spain provided acute and convalescent COVID-19 samples. Sample material is recorded as cDNA or gDNA derived from T cells, B-cell-depleted T cells, or PBMCs.

The authors' processing: From reference gene primer amplification, estimates of nucleated cell counts were derived. TCRdb's table, derived via immunoSEQ multiplex PCR, lists solely in-frame clones and lacks some. From that table come the V and J calls and clone size; the DNA was used to work out D and trimming. The sample has around 42,000 clones, around 80% seen once. The chain links TRBV4-3 to TRBJ1-6; D might be TRBD1 (6 bases). This clonotype was sampled from an elderly man with active or convalescent COVID-19. Sequencing was performed on peripheral blood. The DNA of the CDR3 is TGCGCCAGCAGCCAAGGCACCAGGGGCGACTATAATTCACCCCTCCACTTT. It translates to CASSQGTRGDYNSPLHF.